These T cell receptor beta chains were read from a single sample in a study of T cell responses to AZD1222 COVID-19 vaccine. Profiling relied on immunoSEQ multiplex PCR, and the TCRdb table lists in-frame clones only, not all of them. Of some 150,000 clones listed, under 95% are singletons. The source was peripheral blood, collected on day 0 of AZD1222 vaccination. The receptor set was obtained from an adult in good health. Both conserved end residues are part of each CDR3. A D gene is named only where the DNA matches it firmly. Clone size is not always given. Where it is, it says once, few, many or a class for expanded clones.

J: TRBJ1-1
size: .
D: .
V: TRBV7-9
DNA: TGTGCCAGCAGCTCAACAATGACAGGTGGCACTGAAGCTTTCTTT
CDR3: CASSSTMTGGTEAFF

J: TRBJ2-2
size: .
D: .
V: TRBV9
DNA: TGTGCCAGCAGCGTAGGTACCGGGGAGCTGTTTTTT
CDR3: CASSVGTGELFF

J: TRBJ1-5
size: .
D: .
V: TRBV28
DNA: TGTGCCAGCAGTTTATACGGACAAGGCCGTCAGCCCCAGCATTTT
CDR3: CASSLYGQGRQPQHF

J: TRBJ2-1
size: .
D: TRBD2
V: TRBV30
DNA: TGTGCCTGGGTGAATCGGGGAGGGCCTGGAAATGAGCAGTTCTTC
CDR3: CAWVNRGGPGNEQFF

J: TRBJ1-1
size: .
D: .
V: TRBV27
DNA: TGTGCCAGCAGTATCTCCGGGACATATAGCACTGAAGCTTTCTTT
CDR3: CASSISGTYSTEAFF

J: TRBJ1-6
size: .
D: .
V: TRBV28
DNA: TGTGCCAGCAGTTTAGGCAATTCACCCCTCCACTTT
CDR3: CASSLGNSPLHF

J: TRBJ1-1
size: once
D: TRBD1
V: TRBV27
DNA: TGTGCCAGCAGTCCCGGGACAGCCCACACTGAAGCTTTCTTT
CDR3: CASSPGTAHTEAFF

J: TRBJ1-5
size: .
D: .
V: TRBV15
DNA: TGTGCCACCAGCAGCATACGGGCAGGTAATCAGCCCCAGCATTTT
CDR3: CATSSIRAGNQPQHF

J: TRBJ2-1
size: few
D: TRBD2
V: TRBV2
DNA: TGTGCCAGCAGTGATGGGGCTAGCGGGAGCTCCTACAATGAGCAGTTCTTC
CDR3: CASSDGASGSSYNEQFF

J: TRBJ2-4
size: .
D: .
V: TRBV5-6
DNA: TGTGCCAGCAGCTTGAGAGGGTTTCAAAACATTCAGTACTTC
CDR3: CASSLRGFQNIQYF

J: TRBJ2-1
size: .
D: .
V: TRBV4-3
DNA: TGCGCCAGCAGCCAAGATAGTGGCACCTACAATGAGCAGTTCTTC
CDR3: CASSQDSGTYNEQFF

J: TRBJ2-7
size: .
D: .
V: TRBV5-4
DNA: TGTGCCAGCAGCACCGGGACTCATAGCTCCTACGAGCAGTACTTC
CDR3: CASSTGTHSSYEQYF

J: TRBJ2-3
size: .
D: .
V: TRBV7-6
DNA: TGTGCCAGCAGCTCACTTCCTCCGGGAACTAGCACAGATACGCAGTATTTT
CDR3: CASSSLPPGTSTDTQYF